The clone carrying this TCR beta chain was seen a single time. Its target is not known. Germline V gene sequence: CDR1 MDHEN, CDR2 SYDVKM. Trimming shortened V by 5 bases and J by 0 bases, and 8 bases separated the two germline ends. The length of the CDR3 is 15 residues. Assay: immunoSEQ multiplex PCR; the TCRdb copy retains only in-frame clones and omits some. The sample holds roughly 100,000 clones, 90% to 95% seen once. Baseline was the first blood sampling point, followed by cycle 4 day 1 and cycle 7 day 1. The sample originates from a study of OX40 agonist ivuxolimab in advanced cancers. As for the study in general: Every 2 weeks, patients received ivuxolimab intravenously, dosed at 0.01 to 10 mg/kg. Participants, roughly 81% male, averaged around 60 years of age, ranging from roughly 20 to 80. Overall study findings and caveats: At 0.1 to 3.0 mg/kg and by week 6, clonal expansion occurred in CD4+ and CD8+ blood T cells.

The material was CD4+ or CD8+ T cells sorted from blood, obtained in a trial of the OX40 agonist ivuxolimab. This sequence was found in an adult with an advanced solid tumor such as melanoma, head and neck, liver or kidney cancer. The chain combines TRBV28 with TRBJ1-6; no reliable D call. The CDR3 spells CASSPGTSYNSPLHF. The CDR3 DNA sequence: TGTGCCAGCAGTCCGGGAACCTCCTATAATTCACCCCTCCACTTT.